The rows below give T cell receptor beta chains drawn from one sample of a study of T cells expressing NK-cell markers. With the 5' RACE reads reprocessed, TCRdb shows one record per CDR3 protein and no DNA. The specimen's table records some 150,000 distinct CDR3 sequences. Material for sequencing was blood T cells: a sorted CD56 or NKG2C T cell subset, CD4+ or CD8+ T cells, or bulk PBMC T cells (not recorded which). The receptors here all came from a woman aged 45 to 65 in good health. Each CDR3 is given with its conserved first and last residue.

J	V	CDR3
TRBJ2-1	TRBV11-3	CASSSRGSPDEQFF
TRBJ2-1	TRBV7-6	CASSVWTSGYNEQFF
TRBJ2-5	TRBV29-1	CSVEGGFQETQYF
TRBJ1-4	TRBV4-1	CASSQASGVEEKLFF
TRBJ1-4	TRBV9	CASSVNGHNEKLFF
TRBJ1-5	TRBV7-9	CASSSLEGREPQHF
TRBJ2-2	TRBV7-7	CASSQRTPNTGELFF
TRBJ2-7	TRBV11-2	CASSFKDFSSEQYF
TRBJ2-7	TRBV7-9	CASSPGTPYYEQYF
TRBJ2-7	TRBV6-5	CASSYRAGVGEQYF
TRBJ2-1	TRBV5-1	CASSWGLAGELNEQFF
TRBJ2-1	TRBV10-2	CASSFEGGPYNEQFF
TRBJ2-5	TRBV7-3	CASSPRFPQETQYF
TRBJ2-7	TRBV5-6	CASSGNNEQYF
TRBJ1-5	TRBV4-1	CASSLLDRANQPQHF
TRBJ2-1	TRBV10-3	CAISDLGEWNEQFF
TRBJ2-7	TRBV10-3	CATTDRSYEQYF
TRBJ2-2	TRBV7-9	CASSFPTGQGTNTGELFF
TRBJ1-5	TRBV24-1	CATGGISNQPQHF
TRBJ2-7	TRBV2	CASSEGRGGPGNIEQYF
TRBJ2-6	TRBV11-3	CASSYPGLQISGANVLTF
TRBJ1-2	TRBV7-9	CASSSLSGTGGSYTF